The present T cell receptor (beta chain) was sequenced within a study of blood T cell repertoires in COVID-19. Study details: Acute and convalescent COVID-19 specimens originated in the United States, Italy and Spain. T cells, B-cell-depleted T cells, or PBMCs supplied cDNA or gDNA.

Methods used by the authors: Quantification of nucleated cells was approximated via reference gene primer amplification. Assay used: immunoSEQ multiplex PCR; TCRdb lists only in-frame clones, some missing. V, J and clone size derive from that table, while D and trimming were established from the DNA sequence. The repertoire holds some 350,000 clones, with about 90% as singletons. V gave up 2 bases and J gave up 6 bases, with 13 bases separating them. Germline CDR1 is LGHNA and CDR2 is YSLEER. The length of the CDR3 is 15 residues. Sequencing was done on a sample of peripheral blood. The chain has TRBV4-3 and TRBJ2-2, with D possibly matching TRBD1 (6 bases). The origin of this receptor is a woman aged 18-35 years who had recovered from COVID-19. DNA of the CDR3: TGCGCCAGCAGCCAAAACCCCAAGGGGGCCGGGGAGCTGTTTTTT. Residues: CASSQNPKGAGELFF.